The clone carrying this T cell receptor beta chain was observed a few times. This specimen belongs to a study of human T cells and chemical hapten exposure. The CDR3 runs 14 residues. From germline, CDR1 is SQVTM and CDR2 ANQGSEA. The V and J ends lost 3 bases and 2 bases respectively, with 13 bases between them. TCRdb reprocessed the RACE reads with MiXCR, giving one entry per CDR3 protein. The sample carries 50,000 to 70,000 distinct CDR3 sequences, approximately 13% recorded once. Specified time point: patch test 3, about 24 weeks after DPC sensitization. Indicated treatment: therapeutic diphenylcyclopropenone sensitization with weekly scalp DPC.

The material was whole blood, obtained in connection with sensitization to the hapten diphenylcyclopropenone (DPC). This TCR was recovered from a man aged 30 to 45 with alopecia areata. Some clones in this sample may be carry-over from other donors' samples. J is TRBJ2-5 and V is TRBV29-1, with D hard to call. In nucleotides, the CDR3 is TGCAGCGTTGATACGTCCCCCACTCAAGAGACCCAGTACTTC. Residues: CSVDTSPTQETQYF.